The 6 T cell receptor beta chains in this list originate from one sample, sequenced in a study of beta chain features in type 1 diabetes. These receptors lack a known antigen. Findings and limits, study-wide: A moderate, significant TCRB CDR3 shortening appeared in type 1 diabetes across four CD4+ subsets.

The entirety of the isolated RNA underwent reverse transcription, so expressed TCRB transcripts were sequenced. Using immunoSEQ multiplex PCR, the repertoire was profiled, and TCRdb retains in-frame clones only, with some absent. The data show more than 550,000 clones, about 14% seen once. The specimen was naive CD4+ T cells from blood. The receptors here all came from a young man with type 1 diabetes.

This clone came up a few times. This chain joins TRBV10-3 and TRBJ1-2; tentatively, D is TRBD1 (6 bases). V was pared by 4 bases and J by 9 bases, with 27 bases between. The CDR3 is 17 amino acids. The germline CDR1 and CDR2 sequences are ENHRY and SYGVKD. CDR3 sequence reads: CAISGGPGQGLEMSYTF. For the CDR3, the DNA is TGTGCCATCAGTGGGGGACCGGGACAAGGTCTCGAGATGAGCTACACCTTC.

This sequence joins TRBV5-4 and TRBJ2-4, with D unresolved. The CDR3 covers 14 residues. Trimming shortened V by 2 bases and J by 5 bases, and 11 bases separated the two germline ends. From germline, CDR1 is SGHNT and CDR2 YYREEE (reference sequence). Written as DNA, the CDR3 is TGTGCCAGCAGCTTTCGAGCTACGGAAAACATTCAGTACTTC. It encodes CASSFRATENIQYF.

CDR3 loop: CAISESRRTGTEAFF. CDR3 DNA: TGTGCCATCAGTGAGTCCCGCCGAACGGGAACTGAAGCTTTCTTT. V and J are TRBV10-3 and TRBJ1-1; D gene ambiguous. Germline values: CDR1 ENHRY, CDR2 SYGVKD. V lost 0 bases to trimming and J lost 5 bases, with 13 bases between them. The CDR3 sequence is 15 residues long.

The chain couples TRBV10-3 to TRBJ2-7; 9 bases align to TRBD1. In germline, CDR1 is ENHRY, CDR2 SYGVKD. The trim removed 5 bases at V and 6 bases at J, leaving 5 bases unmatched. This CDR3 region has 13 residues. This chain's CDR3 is CAISLDRGGEQYF. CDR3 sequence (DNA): TGTGCCATCAGTTTGGACAGGGGAGGCGAGCAGTACTTC.

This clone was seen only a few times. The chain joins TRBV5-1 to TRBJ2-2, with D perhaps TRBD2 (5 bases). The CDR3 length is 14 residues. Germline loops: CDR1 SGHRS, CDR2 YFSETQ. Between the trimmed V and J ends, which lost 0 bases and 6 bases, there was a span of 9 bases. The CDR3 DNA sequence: TGCGCCAGCAGCTTGGCAGCGGTATCCGGGGAGCTGTTTTTT. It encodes CASSLAAVSGELFF. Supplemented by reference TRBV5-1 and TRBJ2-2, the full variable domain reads KAGVTQTPRYLIKTRGQQVTLSCSPISGHRSVSWYQQTPGQGLQFLFEYFSETQRNKGNFPGRFSGRQFSNSRSEMNVSTLELGDSALYLCASSLAAVSGELFFGEGSRLTVL.

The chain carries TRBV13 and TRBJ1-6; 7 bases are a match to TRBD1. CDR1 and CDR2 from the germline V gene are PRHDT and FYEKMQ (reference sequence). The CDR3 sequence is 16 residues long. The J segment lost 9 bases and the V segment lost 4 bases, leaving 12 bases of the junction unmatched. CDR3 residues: CASSYRHRGAGSPLHF. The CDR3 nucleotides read TGTGCCAGCAGCTATCGCCACAGGGGCGCCGGTTCACCCCTCCACTTT.